The 22 T cell receptor beta chains below all came from one sample that was sequenced in a study of CD4+ T cells in melanoma. This table comes from immunoSEQ multiplex PCR, and its TCRdb copy is limited to in-frame clones, with some not included. The sample has around 9,500 clones, about 78% seen once. The sequencing sample was made of tumor tissue. These receptors originate from a human donor with melanoma.

The chain joins TRBV5-1 to TRBJ1-1, with D possibly matching TRBD1 (5 bases). Between the trimmed V and J ends, which lost 2 bases and 0 bases, there was a span of 17 bases. CDR3 length: 17 amino acids. Germline CDR1 is SGHRS and CDR2 is YFSETQ. The DNA for the CDR3 is TGCGCCAGCAGCTTAAACGCCTACCCGGACATGAACACTGAAGCTTTCTTT. Its translation is CASSLNAYPDMNTEAFF.

This chain connects TRBV5-4 to TRBJ1-2; D gene uncertain. Trimming took off 0 bases at V and 6 bases at J, with 6 bases between the two ends. Germline CDR1 is SGHNT and CDR2 is YYREEE (reference sequence). This CDR3 has 12 amino acids. Written as DNA, the CDR3 is TGTGCCAGCAGCTTGGACGGGAATGGCTACACCTTC. It specifies CASSLDGNGYTF.

The genes are TRBV7-6 and TRBJ2-7, with D possibly TRBD2 on 5 matching bases. CDR3 length: 12 amino acids. Trimming cost V 1 base and J 6 bases, with 7 bases left between them. Germline CDR1 and CDR2: SGHVS and FNYEAQ. CDR3 loop: CASSLGGREQYF. CDR3 nucleotides: TGTGCCAGCAGCTTAGGAGGGCGCGAGCAGTACTTC.

This chain links TRBV7-9 with TRBJ2-5; unclear D gene. The CDR3 extends over 11 amino acids. Between the trimmed V and J ends, which lost 5 bases and 7 bases, there was a span of 8 bases. Germline CDR1 reads SEHNR; CDR2 reads FQNEAQ (reference sequence). DNA for the CDR3: TGTGCCAGCAGCCCCCGGGTGACCCAGTACTTC. Its protein product is CASSPRVTQYF.

This chain links TRBV9 with TRBJ1-2; D might be TRBD1 (5 bases). Trimming pared 0 bases from V and 8 bases from J, leaving 11 bases between. Germline assignment: CDR1 SGDLS and CDR2 YYNGEE. The CDR3 spans 13 residues. CDR3 nucleotide sequence: TGTGCCAGCAGCGTAGAGGCAGGGTTAGGCTACACCTTC. Amino acid sequence: CASSVEAGLGYTF.

By sample fraction, this clone is medium-sized. The chain couples TRBV5-1 to TRBJ2-1; TRBD2 is a possible D gene (5 bases). CDR1 and CDR2 from the germline V gene are SGHRS and YFSETQ. Between the trimmed V and J ends, which lost 4 bases and 4 bases, there was a span of 6 bases. This CDR3 region has 12 residues. The CDR3 DNA sequence: TGCGCCAGCAGCGGGGAGTACAATGAGCAGTTCTTC. Its translation: CASSGEYNEQFF.

The chain carries TRBV7-8 and TRBJ2-2; D gene ambiguous. CDR1 and CDR2 from the germline V gene are SGHVS and FQNEAQ. The CDR3 length is 13 residues. The germline V and J ends were trimmed by 5 bases and 4 bases, with 8 bases remaining between them. The CDR3 sequence is CASSPRTTGELFF. CDR3 sequence (DNA): TGTGCCAGCAGCCCGCGGACCACCGGGGAGCTGTTTTTT.

The chain carries TRBV10-3 and TRBJ1-5; D ambiguous. The CDR3 totals 17 residues. Germline lookup yields CDR1 ENHRY and CDR2 SYGVKD. Trimming took 4 bases from V and 0 from J, leaving 16 bases between them. CDR3 coding DNA: TGTGCCATCAGTGGGGCGCCAAAGGGCGATAGCAATCAGCCCCAGCATTTT. It translates to CAISGAPKGDSNQPQHF.

The CDR3 sequence is CAISVRDKGYEQYF. CDR3 nucleotide sequence: TGTGCCATCAGTGTGCGGGACAAGGGTTACGAGCAGTACTTC. V usage is TRBV10-3 and J usage is TRBJ2-7; D might be TRBD1 or TRBD2, each matching 6 bases. The CDR3 consists of 14 residues. Germline assignment: CDR1 ENHRY and CDR2 SYGVKD. Trimming cost V 4 bases and J 4 bases, with 14 bases left between them.

The chain combines TRBV29-1 with TRBJ2-1, with 10 nucleotides matching TRBD2. CDR3 length: 16 amino acids. CDR1 is SQVTM, CDR2 ANQGSEA, per germline. With V trimmed by 4 bases and J by 0 bases, 6 bases remained unmatched. As DNA, the CDR3 is TGCAGCGTTGCCGGACTAGCGGACAGCTCCTACAATGAGCAGTTCTTC. As protein: CSVAGLADSSYNEQFF.

This chain connects TRBV15 to TRBJ1-4, with 7 bases matching TRBD1. The CDR3 runs to 19 residues. The V gene's germline CDR1 is LNHNV and CDR2 YYDKDF (reference sequence). V trimming: 0 bases; J trimming: 10 bases; junction bases outside the gene matches: 20. CDR3 bases: TGTGCCACCAGCAGAGATCCTCCCCCGCCTGGGACAGTTGGTACAAAACTGTTTTTT. Protein sequence: CATSRDPPPPGTVGTKLFF.

Only one count was recorded for this clone. The chain joins TRBV6-1 to TRBJ1-1; D is uncertain. Germline values: CDR1 MNHNS, CDR2 SASEGT. The V end was cut by 2 bases, the J end by 1 base, with 11 bases between. CDR3 length equals 15 residues. The DNA of the CDR3 is TGTGCCAGCAGTGAAAGGCAGGCAGCGAACACTGAAGCTTTCTTT. Protein sequence: CASSERQAANTEAFF.

A single count supports this clone. The CDR3 reads CASSQEPRTNSNQPQHF. DNA for the CDR3: TGCGCCAGCAGCCAAGAGCCCCGAACTAATAGCAATCAGCCCCAGCATTTT. This sequence joins TRBV4-1 and TRBJ1-5; D not certain. The V gene lost 0 bases and the J gene lost 0 bases, with 12 bases spanning the gap. Germline V gives CDR1 MGHRA, CDR2 YSYEKL. The CDR3 length is 17 residues.

CDR3 sequence: CASSWGARGNTEAFF. As DNA, the CDR3 is TGCGCCAGCAGCTGGGGGGCCAGGGGTAACACTGAAGCTTTCTTT. The chain has TRBV5-1 and TRBJ1-1; a possible D gene is TRBD1 (6 bases). Germline CDR1 reads SGHRS; CDR2 reads YFSETQ. CDR3 length: 15 amino acids. Trimming took 3 bases from V and 2 from J, leaving 14 bases between them. The full variable domain, in which reference TRBV5-1 and TRBJ1-1 provide the parts outside the CDR3, is KAGVTQTPRYLIKTRGQQVTLSCSPISGHRSVSWYQQTPGQGLQFLFEYFSETQRNKGNFPGRFSGRQFSNSRSEMNVSTLELGDSALYLCASSWGARGNTEAFFGQGTRLTVV.

The CDR3 is CASRGRTGTSGLNEQFF. DNA of the CDR3: TGTGCCAGCAGAGGCCGTACCGGGACTAGCGGGCTCAATGAGCAGTTCTTC. The chain recombines TRBV9 with TRBJ2-1; the match to TRBD2 covers 12 bases. From germline, CDR1 is SGDLS and CDR2 YYNGEE. The V and J ends lost 5 bases and 6 bases, in that order; junction bases with no gene match: 12. The CDR3 totals 17 residues.

The chain employs TRBV11-2 and TRBJ1-6; D is unclear. The ends were cut back, 0 bases at V and 6 bases at J, with 9 bases in the middle. Germline lookup yields CDR1 SGHAT and CDR2 FQNNGV. The CDR3 has 15 residues. The DNA for the CDR3 is TGTGCCAGCAGCTTAGATCGGGCTTTTAATTCACCCCTCCACTTT. Translated: CASSLDRAFNSPLHF.

By sample share, this clone is medium-sized. J is TRBJ2-1 and V is TRBV6-5, with 7 positions matching TRBD1. The CDR3 is made up of 13 amino acids. J gave up 9 bases and V 6 bases, and 8 bases lay outside the gene matches. The germline V gene encodes CDR1 MNHEY and CDR2 SVGAGI. Written as DNA, the CDR3 is TGTGCCAGCAGAGGACAGGACCTGGGTGAGCAGTTCTTC. It is translated as CASRGQDLGEQFF.

This chain connects TRBV29-1 to TRBJ2-7; possible D gene TRBD1, 5 bases. The CDR3 consists of 13 residues. CDR1 is SQVTM and CDR2 is ANQGSEA in the germline V gene. The V end was cut by 6 bases, the J end by 3 bases, with 15 bases between. The CDR3 protein is CSVPGPDNYEQYF. CDR3 bases: TGCAGCGTCCCGGGCCCGGACAACTACGAGCAGTACTTC.

The chain has TRBV7-2 and TRBJ2-1; the D gene is possibly TRBD2 (6 bases). Germline values: CDR1 SGHTA, CDR2 FQGNSA. The CDR3 runs to 14 residues. V was shortened by 1 base and J by 2 bases, with 6 bases between the two germline ends. CDR3 DNA: TGTGCCAGCAGCTTAGGACTAGCCTACAATGAGCAGTTCTTC. As protein: CASSLGLAYNEQFF.

This rearrangement joins TRBV13 to TRBJ2-1; no definite D call. Germline V CDR1 and CDR2: PRHDT, FYEKMQ (reference sequence). Trimming stripped 3 bases from V and 10 bases from J, with 10 bases between. The CDR3 has 12 residues. CDR3 sequence: CASSFGVVEQFF. The CDR3 coding sequence is TGTGCCAGCAGCTTTGGAGTTGTGGAGCAGTTCTTC.

V and J are TRBV2 and TRBJ2-4; D remains unclear. CDR1 and CDR2 from the germline V gene are SNHLY and FYNNEI. The germline V and J ends were trimmed by 6 bases and 3 bases, with 12 bases remaining between them. CDR3 length equals 14 residues. The CDR3 spells CASSSDGRKNIQYF. The DNA for the CDR3 is TGTGCCAGCAGCAGCGACGGTCGCAAAAACATTCAGTACTTC.

This clone was recorded only once. This chain links TRBV6-1 with TRBJ1-4, with TRBD1 matching 7 bases. Germline CDR1 MNHNS, CDR2 SASEGT. This CDR3 is 14 amino acids long. The V gene end was trimmed by 6 bases and the J gene end by 7 bases; junction bases not matched to a gene: 8. This CDR3 reads CASSSTGKGEKLFF. For the CDR3, the DNA is TGTGCCAGCAGCTCGACAGGGAAGGGTGAAAAACTGTTTTTT.